The clone carrying this TCR beta chain was detected only a few times. What it binds is unknown. Every donor had blood drawn once into heparin, roughly 120 mL on average. This sample stems from a study of beta chain features in type 1 diabetes. Findings and limits, study-wide: Among patients with Type 1 diabetes, TCRB CDR3s were moderately but significantly shorter in every one of the four CD4+ subsets. Within the patient group, naive, central memory and Treg TCRB repertoires appeared more similar to each other than within healthy donors.

Sequencing targeted expressed TCRB transcripts, as all isolated RNA had been reverse transcribed. Assay: immunoSEQ multiplex PCR; the TCRdb copy retains only in-frame clones and omits some. The sample gives roughly 610,000 clones, roughly 16% of which show up once; 0.07% to 0.095% is in the top ten. The germline gives CDR1 SQVTM, CDR2 ANQGSEA. The V gene lost 0 bases and the J gene lost 8 bases, with 8 bases spanning the gap. The CDR3 has 12 amino acids. Material: naive CD4+ T cells from blood. This chain links TRBV29-1 with TRBJ2-1; no clear D gene. This clonotype was sampled from a man between 18 and 29 years old in good health. This chain's CDR3 is CSVEDGRHEQFF. CDR3 bases: TGCAGCGTTGAAGATGGCCGCCATGAGCAGTTCTTC.